The 9 T cell receptor beta chains in this list originate from one sample, sequenced in a study of blood T cells in healthy people across ages. Sample-barcoded 5' priming and a J-beta primer mix drove a second PCR of 7 to 11 cycles. MiXCR, applied by TCRdb to the 5' RACE reads, yields one record per CDR3 protein. The sample has fewer than 2 million distinct CDR3 sequences, approximately 40% seen once. Input material: blood. The receptors were sampled from a human donor in good health.

This clonotype was detected many times. The chain links TRBV6-5 to TRBJ2-7, with TRBD1 matching 11 bases. Germline loops: CDR1 MNHEY, CDR2 SVGAGI. J gave up 3 bases and V 5 bases, and 6 bases lay outside the gene matches. The CDR3 is made up of 15 amino acids. Written as DNA, the CDR3 is TGTGCCAGCAGTGACCCCGGGACAGGGGGCTACGAGCAGTACTTC. Protein: CASSDPGTGGYEQYF.

The chain combines TRBV20-1 with TRBJ2-7; 8 nucleotides line up with TRBD2. The junction had 8 bases not matched to a gene; V was cut back by 0 bases and J by 4 bases. The CDR3 loop spans 15 amino acids. Germline V CDR1 and CDR2: DFQATT, SNEGSKA (reference sequence). The CDR3 spells CSARDPLRGAYEQYF. For the CDR3, the DNA is TGCAGTGCTAGAGACCCCTTGCGGGGGGCTTACGAGCAGTACTTC.

A few counts support this clonotype. This sequence joins TRBV14 and TRBJ2-7, with D perhaps TRBD2 (6 bases). There are 13 residues in the CDR3. Germline V lookup: CDR1 SGHDN, CDR2 FVKESK. With 8 bases removed from V and 3 bases from J, the gap between germline ends came to 14 bases. The CDR3, as DNA: TGTGCCAGCGCACCGGGAGCATACTACGAGCAGTACTTC. This translates into CASAPGAYYEQYF. Looking up the rest from reference TRBV14 and TRBJ2-7 gives the full variable domain: EAGVTQFPSHSVIEKGQTVTLRCDPISGHDNLYWYRRVMGKEIKFLLHFVKESKQDESGMPNNRFLAERTGGTYSTLKVQPAELEDSGVYFCASAPGAYYEQYFGPGTRLTVT.

The gene calls are TRBV4-1 and TRBJ1-2; D is perhaps TRBD1 (6 bases). Germline V CDR1 and CDR2: MGHRA, YSYEKL. Trimming took 4 bases from V and 8 from J, leaving 26 bases between them. This CDR3 is 17 amino acids long. CDR3: CASSLHRQAALKDGYTF. The CDR3, as DNA: TGCGCCAGCAGCCTCCATAGACAGGCTGCACTAAAGGACGGCTACACCTTC.

This chain connects TRBV6-2 or TRBV6-3 to TRBJ1-1; D gene uncertain. V was cut by 7 bases and J by 1 base, with 16 bases left in between. The CDR3 has 15 residues. Germline CDR1 is MNHEY and CDR2 is SVGEGT. CDR3 coding DNA: TGTGCCAGCACCACCCACGGACCGCCGAACACTGAAGCTTTCTTT. Protein: CASTTHGPPNTEAFF.

This clonotype was recorded once. The chain links TRBV6-5 to TRBJ1-3; maybe TRBD1 (6 bases). The V end was cut by 0 bases, the J end by 4 bases, with 13 bases between. The CDR3 loop spans 16 amino acids. CDR1 and CDR2 from the germline V gene are MNHEY and SVGAGI. CDR3 amino acids: CASSYSLGAPGNTIYF. CDR3 DNA: TGTGCCAGCAGTTACTCGTTGGGGGCGCCGGGAAACACCATATATTTT.

CDR3 nucleotide sequence: TGTGCCAGCAGCTTAGATACCCAGTCGGAGACCCAGTACTTC. Translating it yields CASSLDTQSETQYF. The chain uses TRBV13 and TRBJ2-5; no firm D call. V dropped 1 base and J dropped 5 bases, with 11 bases sitting between them. Germline lookup yields CDR1 PRHDT and CDR2 FYEKMQ (reference sequence). The CDR3 contains 14 residues.

This chain uses TRBV2 with TRBJ2-4; TRBD2 agrees at 7 bases. The CDR3 contains 16 residues. The J segment lost 4 bases and the V segment lost 3 bases, leaving 9 bases of the junction unmatched. In germline, CDR1 is SNHLY, CDR2 FYNNEI. The CDR3 loop reads CASSDSSWGGKNIQYF. CDR3 DNA sequence: TGTGCCAGCAGTGATTCTTCTTGGGGGGGGAAAAACATTCAGTACTTC.

The rearrangement joins TRBV5-1 to TRBJ1-1; D possibly corresponds to TRBD1 (5 bases). Germline V gene data show CDR1 as SGHRS and CDR2 as YFSETQ. The CDR3 has 14 amino acids. The V end lost 3 bases, the J end lost 7 bases, and 16 bases lay between the germline ends. The CDR3 here is CASSSTPGFGEAFF. CDR3 nucleotides: TGCGCCAGCAGCTCTACCCCAGGGTTCGGTGAAGCTTTCTTT.